Listed below are T cell receptor beta chains from one sample, sequenced in a study of shared clonotypes between healthy human individuals. Clones were read by immunoSEQ multiplex PCR, and TCRdb kept only the in-frame ones, dropping some. The profile shows about 2.1 million clones, about 93% of them singletons. Sequencing was performed on naive CD8+ T cells from PBMCs. These receptors came from a man aged 18 to 29 in good health. Some clones in this sample may be carry-over from other donors' samples. CDR3s include the opening cysteine and the closing phenylalanine or tryptophan. D genes are given only for firm matches.

v_gene,j_gene,d_gene,CDR3aa,CDR3nt
TRBV30,TRBJ2-7,TRBD1,CAWSGTGYEQYF,TGTGCCTGGAGCGGGACAGGCTACGAGCAGTACTTC
TRBV7-9,TRBJ2-7,NA,CASSFGGPTGYYEQYF,TGTGCCAGCAGCTTTGGTGGACCTACGGGCTACTACGAGCAGTACTTC
TRBV18,TRBJ2-7,NA,CASSPARGPDYEQYF,TGTGCCAGCTCACCCGCCAGGGGCCCGGACTACGAGCAGTACTTC
TRBV15,TRBJ2-3,TRBD2,CATSRSPPFTGGPVSTDTQYF,TGTGCCACCAGCAGATCCCCCCCCTTCACGGGAGGGCCCGTCAGCACAGATACGCAGTATTTT
TRBV9,TRBJ2-1,NA,CASSVVGGHNEQFF,TGTGCCAGCAGCGTAGTAGGAGGTCACAATGAGCAGTTCTTC
TRBV16,TRBJ1-5,NA,CASSPPASPNQPQHF,TGTGCCAGCAGCCCCCCTGCCAGCCCCAATCAGCCCCAGCATTTT
TRBV4-3,TRBJ2-1,TRBD2,CASSQPLAGGLKYNEQFF,TGCGCCAGCAGCCAACCCTTAGCGGGAGGCCTAAAATACAATGAGCAGTTCTTC
TRBV9,TRBJ2-5,NA,CASSVRPGAQETQYF,TGTGCCAGCAGCGTTAGGCCGGGGGCGCAAGAGACCCAGTACTTC
TRBV7-9,TRBJ2-6,TRBD1,CASKGTGDAFSGANVLTF,TGTGCCAGCAAAGGGACAGGGGACGCCTTCTCTGGGGCCAACGTCCTGACTTTC
TRBV2,TRBJ1-5,NA,CASSPTYSGNQPQHF,TGTGCCAGCAGTCCCACTTATTCTGGCAATCAGCCCCAGCATTTT
TRBV18,TRBJ2-7,TRBD2,CASSREGLNPYEQYF,TGTGCCAGCTCACGGGAGGGACTCAACCCCTACGAGCAGTACTTC
TRBV9,TRBJ2-7,TRBD2,CASSGGLAGEDYEQYF,TGTGCCAGCAGCGGGGGACTAGCGGGAGAGGACTACGAGCAGTACTTC
TRBV21-1,TRBJ2-7,NA,CASSKSRGREQYF,TGTGCCAGCAGCAAAAGTCGGGGCAGAGAGCAGTACTTC
TRBV29-1,TRBJ2-7,TRBD2,CSVVGLAGGSSTYEQYF,TGCAGCGTCGTCGGACTAGCGGGAGGGTCGTCGACCTACGAGCAGTACTTC
TRBV27,TRBJ2-7,NA,CASSPRIGYEQYF,TGTGCCAGCAGTCCCCGGATAGGCTACGAGCAGTACTTC
TRBV25-1,TRBJ1-4,NA,CASSDTGTSNEKLFF,TGTGCCAGCAGTGACACCGGGACAAGTAATGAAAAACTGTTTTTT
TRBV10-3,TRBJ2-2,NA,CAISESGPPGELFF,TGTGCCATCAGTGAGTCGGGACCCCCCGGGGAGCTGTTTTTT
TRBV11-2,TRBJ2-2,NA,CASTKRGTTFESTGELFF,TGTGCCAGCACTAAGAGGGGCACAACCTTTGAGAGCACCGGGGAGCTGTTTTTT
TRBV5-1,TRBJ2-1,TRBD2,CASSSFWTSGILTDNEQFF,TGCGCCAGCAGCTCATTTTGGACTAGCGGGATTCTCACAGACAATGAGCAGTTCTTC
TRBV28,TRBJ2-3,TRBD1,CARTGESTDTQYF,TGTGCCAGGACAGGGGAGTCGACAGATACGCAGTATTTT
TRBV6-1,TRBJ2-1,NA,CASISAGLRYNEQFF,TGTGCCAGCATATCGGCGGGACTTCGATACAATGAGCAGTTCTTC
TRBV4-3,TRBJ1-2,NA,CASSQDSIGQGQGGYTF,TGCGCCAGCAGCCAAGATTCTATCGGTCAGGGCCAAGGGGGCTACACCTTC